The 2 T cell receptor beta chains reported below all come from one sample, sequenced in a study of beta chain features in type 1 diabetes. General study findings and limits: Moderate but significant shortening of TCRB CDR3s was recorded in all four CD4+ subsets from Type 1 diabetes patients.

Isolated RNA was reverse transcribed in full, so expressed TCRB transcripts were sequenced. Data came from immunoSEQ multiplex PCR; TCRdb stores just in-frame clones and leaves some out. This sample has some 160,000 clones; around 9.7% occur once, and the top ten carry around 0.7%. For these receptors, no antigen is known. The specimen sequenced was central memory CD4+ T cells from blood. Receptors originate from a woman aged 25 to 39 with type 1 diabetes.

This clone turned up a few times. The chain uses TRBV30 and TRBJ1-2; perhaps TRBD1 as D (5 bases). Trimming pared 1 base from V and 6 bases from J, leaving 15 bases between. Germline CDR1 and CDR2: GTSNPN and SVGIG (reference sequence). The CDR3 sequence is 14 residues long. The CDR3 nucleotides read TGTGCCTGGAGTGGGTCGAGCAGGGCGGATGGCTACACCTTC. It encodes CAWSGSSRADGYTF.

V gene TRBV6-5 combines with J gene TRBJ2-7; D may be TRBD1 (5 bases). V lost 2 bases, J lost 5 bases, and 10 bases lay in between. Germline assignment: CDR1 MNHEY and CDR2 SVGAGI. The CDR3 totals 13 residues. The CDR3 nucleotides read TGTGCCAGCAGTTACATCTGGGGCAACGAGCAGTACTTC. Amino acids: CASSYIWGNEQYF.